This T cell receptor beta chain was found in a study of radiation and T cells in renal cell carcinoma (TCRdb year 2020). Study-level background: In total, 50 to 60 samples, comprising around 25 tumors and some 27 peripheral blood samples, were subjected to TCR beta sequencing. In the approximately 53 samples combined, about 4 million unique CDR3 nucleotide sequences were found, encoding about 2.7 million unique CDR3 amino acid sequences.

Following the manufacturer's recommendations, the immunoSEQ kit was used to generate TCR beta libraries from genomic DNA. To prepare the libraries, a first multiplex PCR with proprietary primers was run, followed by a second PCR that added unique barcodes, and a bead cleanup was done after each round. A kit-provided positive control reaction and a negative control reaction were included in every sample batch. The final libraries were assessed on an Agilent 4200 TapeStation D1000 ScreenTape, pooled by volume, and quantified by qPCR. Sequencing ran on an Illumina NextSeq500 with a MidOutput 150-cycle cartridge, using 156 Read1 and 15 Index1 cycles with kit custom primers. The pooled library was loaded at 0.9 to 1 pM with a roughly 20% PhiX control spike-in. As for the authors' bioinformatics: Vendor-processed data were analyzed in R, and a clonotype was defined as all T cells sharing the same CDR3 nucleotide sequence. In the clone abundance analyses, frequencies were normalized to the 10,000 most abundant clones in each sample. Public T cell clones, which averaged fewer than five per sample, were excluded before analysis. The dominant motif analysis was done with ImmunoMap using the PAM10 matrix, a gap penalty of 30, and a homology threshold of 0.3, and motifs with a cumulative frequency of at least 0.01 were considered dominant. TCRdb took over this immuneACCESS table, retaining in-frame rearrangements with V and J assigned. Such tables are incomplete; in checked studies, under half of the missing clones stem from an unresolved V gene, and the remainder is unexplained. V and J calls and clone size are as listed in that table; D and trimming were resolved from the DNA. The sample table records 14,000 to 15,000 clones; 62% of these occur just once. Approximately 18% of the sample belongs to the ten largest clones.

The study at large found these results: Irradiated tumors showed higher TCR clonality than controls, with the top 100 clonotypes averaging 54% of the repertoire versus roughly 40% in nephrectomy-only tumors. With a single-armed trial design, the study had no way to address how radiation dose or scheduling affects the TCR repertoire. A greater number of dominant CDR3 motifs was detected in irradiated tumors than in control tumors, and a larger share of the repertoire was occupied by these motifs in irradiated tumors than in control tumors. Because only small tumor regions of 0.8 to 1 g were available, the study did not capture intratumoral heterogeneity.

Measured from the cysteine to the phenylalanine, the CDR3 is 14 residues long. Only the CDR3 portion is preserved as DNA: 42 bases, with reading frame beginning at the first base. The CDR1 and CDR2 encoded by the germline V gene (reference sequence) are SGHNT and YYREEE. V ends up 4 bases short and J 5 bases short, with an unmatched junction base count of 6. On this clone itself: No cognate antigen has been identified for it. Base qualities are missing; no much larger clone stands one base away.

Interpreted using the paper, the time point label stands for: tumor resected at nephrectomy. The treatment or condition label, read with the paper, signifies: treatment-naive control, cytoreductive nephrectomy. Control tumors were obtained from treatment-naive renal cell carcinoma patients in whom cytoreductive nephrectomy was performed without prior radiation. All patients had renal cell carcinoma with clear cell pathology. The control tumors used for TCR sequencing were from a handful of females and roughly ten males, were resected between the early 2010s and the mid-2010s, and had a median patient age of around 57 years (range about 40 to 90). Tumor processing involved mechanical dissociation, digestion with collagenase/hyaluronidase at 37 degrees C, handling in gentleMACS C tubes, and storage in liquid nitrogen. The QIAamp DNA Blood Mini Kit (Qiagen) was used to prepare genomic DNA for TCR sequencing. Samples were included in the analyses only if all quality control checks were passed.

The sample here was tumor tissue, taken from a patient whose treatment was nephrectomy without radiotherapy. The TCR originated in a man in his 60s with renal cell carcinoma. This chain is built from TRBV5-4 and TRBJ2-1; a stretch of 7 junction bases matches TRBD2. The nucleotide sequence is given as TGTGCCAGCAGCCCCTTCGGGGGGAACAATGAGCAGTTCTTC. This yields the protein CASSPFGGNNEQFF.